This T cell receptor (beta chain) was observed in a study of blood T cells in healthy people across ages. Per-sample PBMC isolation yielded at least 7 million cells. This clonotype was detected ten times or more. CDR1 SEHNR and CDR2 FQNEAQ come from the germline V gene (reference sequence). The CDR3 totals 17 residues. The J segment lost 5 bases and the V segment lost 1 base, leaving 12 bases of the junction unmatched. Next came a second PCR, run for roughly 6 to 11 cycles, which used a sample-barcoded 5' primer along with a J-beta primer mix. TCRdb re-analysed the 5' RACE reads in MiXCR, keeping a single row per CDR3 protein. Counted here are 750,000 to 950,000 distinct CDR3 sequences, about 29% occurring once; the ten biggest clones make up about a tenth. The sample also formed part of further work on T cells of mothers and their children. In that study: Sample barcodes and 2-4 random nucleotides were added by the M1S primer of the second PCR. Each mother gave over 9.5 million TCR beta CDR3 reads; each child, around 2.8 million.

The chain joins TRBV7-9 to TRBJ2-5, with 8 bases lining up with TRBD1. The receptor was derived from a woman aged 40 to 49 in good health. The source material was blood. The CDR3 DNA sequence: TGTGCCAGCAGCTTAGGGCCTTTCGGGACAGGTCTGGAGACCCAGTACTTC. It translates to CASSLGPFGTGLETQYF.